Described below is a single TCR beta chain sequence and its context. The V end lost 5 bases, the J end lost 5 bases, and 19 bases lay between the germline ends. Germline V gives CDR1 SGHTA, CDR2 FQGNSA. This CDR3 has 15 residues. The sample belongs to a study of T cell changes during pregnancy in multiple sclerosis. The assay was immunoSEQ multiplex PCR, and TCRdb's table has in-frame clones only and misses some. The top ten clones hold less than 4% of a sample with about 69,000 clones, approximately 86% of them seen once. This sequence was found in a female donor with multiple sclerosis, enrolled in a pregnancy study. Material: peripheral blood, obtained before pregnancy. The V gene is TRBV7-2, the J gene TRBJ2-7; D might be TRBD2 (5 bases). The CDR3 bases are TGTGCCAGCAGCCGAGGGCCTGATATATGGAACGAGCAGTACTTC. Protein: CASSRGPDIWNEQYF.